The 2 T cell receptor beta chains in this list originate from one sample, sequenced in a study of blood T cell repertoires in COVID-19. Method: immunoSEQ multiplex PCR; TCRdb's copy keeps in-frame clones and lacks some. In the table there are around 200,000 clones, 87% of which are singletons. Sample: peripheral blood. These TCRs come from a man between 18 and 35 years old with active or convalescent COVID-19.

This CDR3 reads CASSLLGVYEQYF. CDR3 bases: TGCGCCAGCAGCTTGCTAGGAGTATACGAGCAGTACTTC. J is TRBJ2-7 and V is TRBV5-1, with D hard to call. Trimming pared 1 base from V and 4 bases from J, leaving 9 bases between. The CDR3 is 13 residues long. In germline, CDR1 is SGHRS, CDR2 YFSETQ.

For the CDR3, the DNA is TGTGCCAGCATCCCCGGGGGGACGAACACAGATACGCAGTATTTT. The encoded protein is CASIPGGTNTDTQYF. This chain joins TRBV28 and TRBJ2-3, with 7 nucleotides matching TRBD2. Trimming removed 7 bases from V and 2 bases from J; junction bases left unmatched: 9. The CDR3 spans 15 residues. In germline, CDR1 is MDHEN, CDR2 SYDVKM.